The subject of this entry is one T cell receptor (beta chain). The CDR3 has 15 residues. Germline values: CDR1 MDHEN, CDR2 SYDVKM. Germline trimming cut 7 bases from V and 5 bases from J; bases unmatched to any gene: 14. The data originate from a study of OX40 agonist ivuxolimab in advanced cancers. In the study overall: A diagnosis of hepatocellular carcinoma, melanoma, renal cell or head and neck cancer was present in dose-escalation patients. Three patients responded partially, comprising one with hepatocellular carcinoma and two with cutaneous melanoma.

The repertoire was sequenced with immunoSEQ multiplex PCR; TCRdb's copy has only in-frame clones and lacks some. The sample contains tens of thousands of clones, 89% of which appear only once. J is TRBJ2-7 and V is TRBV28; 7 nucleotides align to TRBD2. This receptor was obtained from an adult with an advanced solid tumor such as melanoma, head and neck, liver or kidney cancer. The sequences come from CD4+ or CD8+ T cells sorted from blood, collected in a trial of the OX40 agonist ivuxolimab. CDR3 bases: TGTGCCAGCACCGGGAGGACAATCCGAAGACACGAGCAGTACTTC. The encoded protein is CASTGRTIRRHEQYF.